This record covers a single T cell receptor (beta chain). The data are from a study of beta chain features in type 1 diabetes. As for the study in general: Cell yields, gender and age were similar in healthy donors and patients. In all, roughly 98,000,000 sorted cells from all samples were analyzed.

Stem cell-like memory, regulatory, central memory and naive CD4+ cells were sorted via CD45RO/CCR7/CD25/CD127/CD95/CD27. Sequencing targeted expressed TCRB transcripts, as all isolated RNA had been reverse transcribed. Some 3.6 million reads were obtained on average from naive, central memory and regulatory T cell samples. Sequencing used immunoSEQ multiplex PCR; TCRdb keeps in-frame clones, though not all of them. The sample carries some 400,000 clones, about 15% recorded once. Per germline, CDR1 LNHNV and CDR2 YYDKDF (reference sequence). The CDR3 has 13 residues. Trimming removed 2 bases from V and 1 base from J, with 5 bases in between.

This TCR came from a woman between 18 and 29 years old in good health. The material sequenced was naive CD4+ T cells from blood. The chain is built from TRBV15 and TRBJ1-1, with no clear D. Written as DNA, the CDR3 is TGTGCCACCAGCAGACTAAAGAACACTGAAGCTTTCTTT. Amino acid sequence: CATSRLKNTEAFF.